One sample yielded the 12 T cell receptor beta chains listed below, sequenced in a study of Ad26.COV2.S vaccination and SARS-CoV-2 variants. Treatment defined: some 19 received Ad26.COV2.S at low or high dose, single or two shots; five or six received placebo; per-sample allocation not given. Material that was analyzed had been drawn on day 63 after the first vaccine or placebo injection. TCRdb keeps only in-frame clones here, not all; method: immunoSEQ multiplex PCR. The table shows some 350,000 clones, with 80% to 90% occurring only once. The sample was peripheral blood, taken in a trial of Ad26.COV2.S vaccine versus placebo. These receptors all come from a person between 18 and 59 years old who received the Ad26.COV2.S COVID-19 vaccine or a placebo.

The J gene is TRBJ1-2, the V gene TRBV5-4; D not certain. The germline gives CDR1 SGHNT, CDR2 YYREEE (reference sequence). Between the trimmed V and J ends, which lost 0 bases and 5 bases, there was a span of 5 bases. The CDR3 has 12 amino acids. CDR3 loop: CASSLEGYGYTF. The CDR3 DNA follows: TGTGCCAGCAGCTTGGAAGGGTATGGCTACACCTTC.

The chain joins TRBV6-5 to TRBJ2-1; D is unclear. CDR3 size: 15 residues. Trimming pared 2 bases from V and 7 bases from J, leaving 15 bases between. The germline V gene encodes CDR1 MNHEY and CDR2 SVGAGI. The CDR3, as DNA: TGTGCCAGCAGTTACGAATGGGCGAATCAGAATGAGCAGTTCTTC. It specifies CASSYEWANQNEQFF.

This rearrangement joins TRBV30 to TRBJ2-3; D is undetermined. This CDR3 is 13 amino acids long. From germline, CDR1 is GTSNPN and CDR2 SVGIG (reference sequence). V lost 7 bases to trimming and J lost 1 base, with 12 bases between them. CDR3: CASNSGGTDTQYF. The CDR3 DNA is TGTGCCTCTAACAGTGGTGGCACAGATACGCAGTATTTT.

The gene calls are TRBV19 and TRBJ1-1; D remains unclear. The CDR3 sequence is 13 residues long. CDR1 and CDR2 (germline): LNHDA, SQIVND (reference sequence). V lost 2 bases, J lost 0 bases, and 4 bases lay in between. CDR3 sequence reads: CASSIQLNTEAFF. In nucleotides, the CDR3 is TGTGCCAGTAGTATACAGCTGAACACTGAAGCTTTCTTT.

The chain is built from TRBV28 and TRBJ2-7; 10 bases are a match to TRBD2. In germline, CDR1 is MDHEN, CDR2 SYDVKM. J gave up 4 bases and V 2 bases, and 11 bases lay outside the gene matches. The CDR3 sequence is 17 residues long. CDR3 sequence reads: CASSLREASGSIYEQYF. DNA of the CDR3: TGTGCCAGCAGTTTAAGAGAAGCTAGCGGGAGCATTTACGAGCAGTACTTC.

The rearrangement uses TRBV5-1 and TRBJ2-3; 16 nucleotides agree with TRBD2. This CDR3 is built from 17 residues. Trimming at V came to 4 bases and at J to 5 bases, leaving 7 bases not matched to a gene. Germline CDR1 and CDR2: SGHRS and YFSETQ. Here the CDR3 DNA reads TGCGCCAGCAGCGCCGGGACTAGCGGGGGGGCGGTAGATACGCAGTATTTT. Encoded protein: CASSAGTSGGAVDTQYF.

The chain joins TRBV5-3 to TRBJ1-5; D perhaps matches TRBD1 (6 bases). TRBV5-3 has ORF status, its function being uncertain. This CDR3 is built from 15 residues. V lost 1 base to trimming and J lost 6 bases, with 14 bases between them. CDR3 in amino acids: CARSLSSGGGQPQHF. The CDR3 DNA is TGTGCCAGAAGCTTGTCGTCGGGGGGCGGTCAGCCCCAGCATTTT.

This clone has only a few counts. V is TRBV30 and J is TRBJ2-2; D is unresolved. The CDR3 runs 14 residues. V lost 5 bases and J 0 bases, leaving 10 bases between the germline ends. Germline CDR1 and CDR2: GTSNPN and SVGIG (reference sequence). The CDR3 DNA is TGTGCCTGGGAAGTAGCCTCGAACACCGGGGAGCTGTTTTTT. Encoded protein: CAWEVASNTGELFF.

This chain uses TRBV28 with TRBJ1-5; D is ambiguous. The CDR3 is 15 amino acids. Germline V gene data show CDR1 as MDHEN and CDR2 as SYDVKM. V lost 5 bases, J lost 3 bases, and 14 bases lay in between. The CDR3 loop is CASSPPGANNQPQHF. For the CDR3, the DNA is TGTGCCAGCAGTCCGCCGGGCGCAAACAATCAGCCCCAGCATTTT.

This clone occurred a few times. The rearrangement joins TRBV11-2 to TRBJ2-7; 13 nucleotides agree with TRBD2. V gave up 1 base and J gave up 5 bases; unmatched junction bases: 2. CDR1 is SGHAT, CDR2 FQNNGV, per germline. This CDR3 contains 15 residues. The CDR3 coding sequence is TGTGCCAGCAGCTTAGCCGGGACTAGCGGGGACGAGCAGTACTTC. It is translated as CASSLAGTSGDEQYF. Combining the CDR3 with reference TRBV11-2 and TRBJ2-7 gives the whole variable domain EAGVAQSPRYKIIEKRQSVAFWCNPISGHATLYWYQQILGQGPKLLIQFQNNGVVDDSQLPKDRFSAERLKGVDSTLKIQPAKLEDSAVYLCASSLAGTSGDEQYFGPGTRLTVT.

The rearrangement links TRBV10-2 to TRBJ1-2, with unresolved D. The CDR3 is made up of 14 amino acids. Germline V CDR1 and CDR2: WSHSY, SAAADI. Deletions cut 3 bases from V and 0 bases from J, with 8 bases between. The CDR3 here is CASSEIGSNYGYTF. CDR3 sequence (DNA): TGCGCCAGCAGTGAAATAGGATCTAACTATGGCTACACCTTC.

The V gene is TRBV11-2, the J gene TRBJ2-7; D unclear. Germline V CDR1 and CDR2: SGHAT, FQNNGV. V dropped 0 bases and J dropped 2 bases, with 8 bases sitting between them. The CDR3 loop spans 14 amino acids. As DNA, the CDR3 is TGTGCCAGCAGCTTAGAGGCAGGCGCCTACGAGCAGTACTTC. This gives the protein CASSLEAGAYEQYF.